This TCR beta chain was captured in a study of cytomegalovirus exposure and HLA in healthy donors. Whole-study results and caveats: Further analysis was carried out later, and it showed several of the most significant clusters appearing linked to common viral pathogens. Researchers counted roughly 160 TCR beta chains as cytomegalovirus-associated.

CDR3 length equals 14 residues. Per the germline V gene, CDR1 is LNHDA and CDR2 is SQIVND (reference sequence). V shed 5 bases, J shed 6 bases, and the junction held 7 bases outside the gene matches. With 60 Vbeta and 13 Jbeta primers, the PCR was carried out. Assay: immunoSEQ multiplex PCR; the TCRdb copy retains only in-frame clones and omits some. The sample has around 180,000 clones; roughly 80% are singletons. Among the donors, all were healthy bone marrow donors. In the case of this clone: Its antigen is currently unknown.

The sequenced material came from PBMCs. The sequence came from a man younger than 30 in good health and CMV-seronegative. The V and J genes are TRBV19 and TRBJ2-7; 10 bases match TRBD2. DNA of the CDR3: TGTGCCAGTAGTGCCCTAGCGGGAGTAGGCGAGCAGTACTTC. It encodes CASSALAGVGEQYF. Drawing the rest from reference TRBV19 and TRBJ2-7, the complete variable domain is DGGITQSPKYLFRKEGQNVTLSCEQNLNHDAMYWYRQDPGQGLRLIYYSQIVNDFQKGDIAEGYSVSREKKESFPLTVTSAQKNPTAFYLCASSALAGVGEQYFGPGTRLTVT.